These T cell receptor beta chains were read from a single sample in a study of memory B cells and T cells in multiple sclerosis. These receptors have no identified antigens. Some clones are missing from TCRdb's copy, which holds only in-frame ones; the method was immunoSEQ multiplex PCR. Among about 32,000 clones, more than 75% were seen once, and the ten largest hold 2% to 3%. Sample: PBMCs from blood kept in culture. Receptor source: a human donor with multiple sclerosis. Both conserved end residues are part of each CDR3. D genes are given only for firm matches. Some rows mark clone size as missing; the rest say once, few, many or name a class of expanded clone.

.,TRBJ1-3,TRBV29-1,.,TGCAGCGTCGGGGGGGGCGCGGGTGGAAACACCATATATTTT,CSVGGGAGGNTIYF
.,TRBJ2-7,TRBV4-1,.,TGCGCCAGCAGCCATGGTCTGGTGGGGGGGCGGGACGAGCAGTACTTC,CASSHGLVGGRDEQYF
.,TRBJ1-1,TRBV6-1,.,TGTGCCAGCAGTGGGGGGCTCCAAGGTGAAGCTTTCTTT,CASSGGLQGEAFF
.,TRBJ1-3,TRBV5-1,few,TGCGCCAGCAGCTTGGAGGGCCAGGGGAAATATTTT,CASSLEGQGKYF
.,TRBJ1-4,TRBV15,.,TGTGCCACCAGCTTCAGAACTAATGAAAAACTGTTTTTT,CATSFRTNEKLFF
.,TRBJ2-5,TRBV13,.,TGTGCCAGCAGCCCCCGGGGGACCCACCCCCAAGAGACCCAGTACTTC,CASSPRGTHPQETQYF
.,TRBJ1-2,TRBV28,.,TGTGCCAGCAGTTCCACTGGGGATGGCTACACCTTC,CASSSTGDGYTF
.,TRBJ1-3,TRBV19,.,TGTGCCAGTAGTACCCCGCCCGGACGGCCTCCTGGAAACACCATATATTTT,CASSTPPGRPPGNTIYF
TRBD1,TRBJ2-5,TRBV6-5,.,TGTGCCAGCAGCCACCGGGACAGGAGAGAGACCCAGTACTTC,CASSHRDRRETQYF
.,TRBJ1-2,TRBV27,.,TGTGCCAGCAGTTTATCGCGCAGGCACTATGGCTACACCTTC,CASSLSRRHYGYTF
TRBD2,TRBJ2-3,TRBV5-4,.,TGTGCCAGCAGCGCGGGACTAGCAGCAGATACGCAGTATTTT,CASSAGLAADTQYF
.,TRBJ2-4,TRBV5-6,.,TGTGCCAGCAGCCTACTTGGTGGAGGGAACATTCAGTACTTC,CASSLLGGGNIQYF
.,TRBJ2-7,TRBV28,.,TGTGCCAGCAGTTTTCCCTCCAACGGGACAACAACCTACGAGCAGTACTTC,CASSFPSNGTTTYEQYF
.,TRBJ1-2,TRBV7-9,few,TGTGCCAGCAGCGGGACTAACTATGGCTACACCTTC,CASSGTNYGYTF
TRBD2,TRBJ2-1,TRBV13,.,TGTGCCAGCAGCTTGACTAGCGGGGGAGAACCCACTATAAGTGGAGAGCAGTTCTTC,CASSLTSGGEPTISGEQFF
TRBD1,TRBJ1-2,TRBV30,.,TGTGCCTGGAGTGTCGGGACAGAGTATGGCTACACCTTC,CAWSVGTEYGYTF
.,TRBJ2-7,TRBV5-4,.,TGTGCCAGCAGCCAGGAGGGGACAACAAGGGAGCAGTACTTC,CASSQEGTTREQYF
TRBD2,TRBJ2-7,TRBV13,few,TGTGCCAGCAGGAGACTAGCGGGGGTTACCTACGAGCAGTACTTC,CASRRLAGVTYEQYF
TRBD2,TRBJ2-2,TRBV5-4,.,TGTGCCAGCGCCACCGGCTGGGGGGGCACCGGGGAGCTGTTTTTT,CASATGWGGTGELFF
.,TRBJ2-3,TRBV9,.,TGTGCCAGCAGCAATAACAGGGTTCAATACACAGATACGCAGTATTTT,CASSNNRVQYTDTQYF
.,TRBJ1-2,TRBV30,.,TGTGCCTGGAGTGTACGGGGCTATGGCTACACCTTC,CAWSVRGYGYTF
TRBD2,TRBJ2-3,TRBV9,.,TGTGCCAGCAGCGTAGACGGCGGGAGCTCAGATACGCAGTATTTT,CASSVDGGSSDTQYF
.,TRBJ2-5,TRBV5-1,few,TGCGCCAGCAGCTCGGAACGGGGCCTCGAAGAGACCCAGTACTTC,CASSSERGLEETQYF
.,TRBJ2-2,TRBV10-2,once,TGCGCCAGCATCCTCCAGGCCGGACTAACCGGGGAGCTGTTTTTT,CASILQAGLTGELFF
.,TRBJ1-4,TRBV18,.,TGTGCCAGCTCGGCGAGTACCGAATTCTTGAAACTGTTTTTT,CASSASTEFLKLFF
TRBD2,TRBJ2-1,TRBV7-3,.,TGTGCCAGCAGCTCAATGGGGCTAGCGGGGGTCAATGAGCAGTTCTTC,CASSSMGLAGVNEQFF
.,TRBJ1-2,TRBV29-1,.,TGCAGCGTTCCCATTGTCTCGGGAGATCATGGCTACACCTTC,CSVPIVSGDHGYTF
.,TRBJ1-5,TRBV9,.,TGTGCCAGCAGCGAAACAGGCGATCAGCCCCAGCATTTT,CASSETGDQPQHF
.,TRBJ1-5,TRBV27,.,TGTGCCAGCAGTCAGAATAGACAGGCGTATCAGCCCCAGCATTTT,CASSQNRQAYQPQHF
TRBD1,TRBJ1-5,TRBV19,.,TGTGCCAGTAGTCGTATTACAGGGGGCGCTTTCCAGCCCCAGCATTTT,CASSRITGGAFQPQHF
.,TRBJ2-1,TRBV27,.,TGTGCCAGCAGTTTATCCACAGCGACGACGGAGCAGTTCTTC,CASSLSTATTEQFF
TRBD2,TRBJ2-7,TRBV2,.,TGTGCCAGCAGCGGGATAGCGGGAAGAGAGCAGTACTTC,CASSGIAGREQYF
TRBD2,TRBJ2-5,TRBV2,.,TGTGCCAGCAGGGGCCCCAATAGCGGGGGGTACCAAGAGACCCAGTACTTC,CASRGPNSGGYQETQYF
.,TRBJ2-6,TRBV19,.,TGTGCCAGTAGTATATCGGCCTCTGGGGCCAACGTCCTGACTTTC,CASSISASGANVLTF
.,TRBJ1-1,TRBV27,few,TGTGCCAGCAGTTTATCCAGGCAGGGGAGGCTGGATGAAGCTTTCTTT,CASSLSRQGRLDEAFF
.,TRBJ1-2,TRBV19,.,TGTGCCAGTATCTCTCGGACTTCGGCTGGCTACACCTTC,CASISRTSAGYTF
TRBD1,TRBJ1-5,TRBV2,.,TGTGCCAGCAGTGAGGGACAGGTCCCCGGTCAGCCCCAGCATTTT,CASSEGQVPGQPQHF
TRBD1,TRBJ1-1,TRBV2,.,TGTGCCAGCAGTAGGGACAGGGGGACTGAAGCTTTCTTT,CASSRDRGTEAFF
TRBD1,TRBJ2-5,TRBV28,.,TGTGCCAGCAGGCCAGGGGGCGCCGGCGAGACCCAGTACTTC,CASRPGGAGETQYF
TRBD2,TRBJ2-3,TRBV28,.,TGTGCCAGCAGTTCGATAGGACTAGCGGAGGGGGATACGCAGTATTTT,CASSSIGLAEGDTQYF
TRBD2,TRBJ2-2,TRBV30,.,TGTGCCTGGAGTCCCAGCGGGAGGGCGTACACCGGGGAGCTGTTTTTT,CAWSPSGRAYTGELFF
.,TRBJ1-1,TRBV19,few,TGTGCCAGTAGTATAGATCGTACGACAGCTGAAGCTTTCTTT,CASSIDRTTAEAFF
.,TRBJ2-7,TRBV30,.,TGTGCCTGGAGTGTCAGCGGCTACGAGCAGTACTTC,CAWSVSGYEQYF
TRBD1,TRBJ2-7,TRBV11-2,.,TGTGCCAGCAGCCCGGGGACAGGAACACGCTACGAGCAGTACTTC,CASSPGTGTRYEQYF
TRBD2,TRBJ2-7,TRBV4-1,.,TGCGCCAGCAGCCAAGCCCCACTAGCGGGAGGGAGCTCCTACGAGCAGTACTTC,CASSQAPLAGGSSYEQYF
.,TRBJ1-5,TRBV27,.,TGTGCCAGCAGTTTAACACAGGGTATCAATCAGCCCCAGCATTTT,CASSLTQGINQPQHF
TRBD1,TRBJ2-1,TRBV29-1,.,TGCAGCGTGACAGGGGGCTCTTACAATGAGCAGTTCTTC,CSVTGGSYNEQFF
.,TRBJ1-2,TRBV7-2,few,TGTGCCAGCAGCTTAGCGGGGTCGACAGCTCTGGGGGGCTACACCTTC,CASSLAGSTALGGYTF
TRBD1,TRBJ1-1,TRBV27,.,TGTGCCAGCCTCCGCGAGGGGGCAACTGAAGCTTTCTTT,CASLREGATEAFF
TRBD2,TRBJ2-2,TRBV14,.,TGTGCCAGCAGCCAAGATCCTAGCGGGTGGACCGGGGAGCTGTTTTTT,CASSQDPSGWTGELFF
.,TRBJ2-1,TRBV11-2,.,TGTGCCAGCAGCTTTGGAGAGCAGTTCTTC,CASSFGEQFF
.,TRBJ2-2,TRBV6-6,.,TGTGCCAGCAGTTCCGACCTTACTTACACCGGGGAGCTGTTTTTT,CASSSDLTYTGELFF
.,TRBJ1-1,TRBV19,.,TGTGCCAGTAGTAAGGTGTGGGTCTCTGAAGCTTTCTTT,CASSKVWVSEAFF
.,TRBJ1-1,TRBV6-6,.,TGTGCCAGCAGTTACCCACAGGGAGCCCTTGACACTGAAGCTTTCTTT,CASSYPQGALDTEAFF